This TCR beta chain was found in a study of cytomegalovirus exposure and HLA in healthy donors. Study-wide results and limits: The records held CMV serostatus as the only immune exposure information. Common viral pathogens seemed to be connected with several of the most significant clusters, according to a later analysis. Associated with HLA alleles at 0.05 false discovery rate in a later analysis were around 17,000 TCR beta sequences. In a later analysis, the majority of CMV-associated beta chains seemingly showed HLA restriction.

Researchers ran the PCR with 60 Vbeta and 13 Jbeta primers. Only in-frame clones appear in the TCRdb table, and some are missing; sequencing was by immunoSEQ multiplex PCR. Of some 190,000 clones listed, around 78% are singletons. This clone was counted only a few times. The antigen remains unidentified. Trimming took off 3 bases at V and 0 bases at J, with 16 bases between the two ends. The CDR3 consists of 17 residues. Germline loops: CDR1 SGHRS, CDR2 YFSETQ. The J gene is TRBJ1-3, the V gene TRBV5-1, with TRBD1 as a possible D gene (5 bases). The receptor was isolated from a man aged 18 to 30 in good health and CMV-seronegative. The specimen was PBMCs. CDR3 region: CASSSERGFDSGNTIYF. CDR3 sequence (DNA): TGCGCCAGCAGCTCTGAGCGGGGCTTTGACTCTGGAAACACCATATATTTT.